This TCR beta chain was found in a study of blood T cell repertoires in COVID-19. Trimming cost V 6 bases and J 3 bases, with 12 bases left between them. Germline V lookup: CDR1 LNHDA, CDR2 SQIVND (reference sequence). This CDR3 contains 13 residues. Authors' processing steps: Estimation of nucleated cell counts relied on the amplification of reference gene primers. Assay: immunoSEQ multiplex PCR; the TCRdb copy retains only in-frame clones and omits some. The V and J calls and clone size come from that table; D and trimming were worked out from the DNA. The sample lists 98,000 or so clones, 80% to 90% occurring once.

Sequencing was done on a sample of peripheral blood. The rearrangement joins TRBV19 to TRBJ2-7; maybe TRBD2 (5 bases). This clonotype was obtained from a human donor in a cohort sampled during active COVID-19. CDR3 amino acids: CASSPAGNYEQYF. In DNA, the CDR3 is TGTGCCAGTAGCCCCGCCGGGAACTACGAGCAGTACTTC. The full variable domain, rest sourced from reference TRBV19 and TRBJ2-7, is DGGITQSPKYLFRKEGQNVTLSCEQNLNHDAMYWYRQDPGQGLRLIYYSQIVNDFQKGDIAEGYSVSREKKESFPLTVTSAQKNPTAFYLCASSPAGNYEQYFGPGTRLTVT.